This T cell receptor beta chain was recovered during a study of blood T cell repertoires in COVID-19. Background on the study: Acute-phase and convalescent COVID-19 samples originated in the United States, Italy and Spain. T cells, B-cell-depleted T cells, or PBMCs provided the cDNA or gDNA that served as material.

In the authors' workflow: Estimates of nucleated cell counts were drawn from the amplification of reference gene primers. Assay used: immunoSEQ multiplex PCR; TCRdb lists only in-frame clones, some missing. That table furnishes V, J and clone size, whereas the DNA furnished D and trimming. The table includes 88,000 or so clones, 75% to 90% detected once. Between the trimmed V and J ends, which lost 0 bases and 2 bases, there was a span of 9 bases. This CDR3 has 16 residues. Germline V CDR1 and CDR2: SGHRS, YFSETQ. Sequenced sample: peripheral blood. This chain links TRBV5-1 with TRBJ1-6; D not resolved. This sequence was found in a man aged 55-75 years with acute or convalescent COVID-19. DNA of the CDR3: TGCGCCAGCAGCTTGGTAGACGGGACCTATAATTCACCCCTCCACTTT. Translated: CASSLVDGTYNSPLHF.